This TCR beta chain was profiled in a study of vaccination and CD4 T cells after COVID-19. Treatment in this sample: roughly 11-day PBMC culture with coronavirus spike peptide pools or control peptides (ViraFEST assay). The collection of CD4+ T cells from the unexposed donor took place before the COVID-19 pandemic (2011-2018). This CDR3 region has 15 residues. The V gene end was trimmed by 1 base and the J gene end by 7 bases; junction bases not matched to a gene: 8. CDR1 is SGHRS and CDR2 is YFSETQ in the germline V gene. There are a few counts of this clonotype. Antigen: not known. Sequencing of the DNA from cultured CD4+ T cells was carried out with the Oncomine TCR Beta short-read assay. MiXCR, run by TCRdb on the PCR reads, gives a single entry per CDR3 protein. The sample contains some 2,900 distinct CDR3 sequences, 25% to 30% of which appear only once.

The clonotype was recovered from a human donor in good health. Sequencing was performed on CD4+ T cells from blood, cultured in vitro. V gene TRBV5-1 combines with J gene TRBJ1-5; 7 positions agree with TRBD1. The CDR3 protein is CASSLIAGGGQPQHF. CDR3 in DNA: TGCGCCAGCAGCTTGATAGCAGGGGGGGGCCAGCCCCAGCATTTT.